This T cell receptor (beta chain) was retrieved from a study of Graves' ophthalmopathy and Graves' hyperthyroidism. For repertoire sequencing, the TCR beta CDR3 regions were amplified from RNA transcripts. RT-PCR in the first round used HTBI primers; a second-round multiplex PCR followed. TCRdb called the multiplex PCR reads again in MiXCR, with one record for every CDR3 protein. The sample shows some 240,000 distinct CDR3 sequences, around 42% of them seen only once. The CDR3 covers 16 residues. Germline CDR1 is SGDLS and CDR2 is YYNGEE. Active ophthalmopathy (CAS at least 3, NOSPECS at least 4), lasting under 3 months. Pregnant or lactating patients and those with other autoimmune diseases or uncontrolled infections were excluded. Serum thyroxine and TRAb, along with clinical symptoms, thyroid ultrasound and orbital computed tomography, were what diagnosis relied on.

The clonotype was recovered from an adult man with Graves' ophthalmopathy. Sequenced: peripheral blood. This chain joins TRBV9 and TRBJ2-5; 8 nucleotides match TRBD1. The end of the DNA aligns better with TRBJ2-1, so the J call may be wrong. In nucleotides, the CDR3 is TGTGCCAGCAGCGCACTTACAGGGGGGACCTACAATGAGCAGTTCTTC. Translation gives CASSALTGGTYNEQFF.